The rows below give T cell receptor beta chains drawn from one sample of a study of T cell repertoires in cytomegalovirus infection. TCRdb recomputed calls from the reads with MiXCR, one row per CDR3 protein. The profile shows hundreds of thousands of distinct CDR3 sequences, about 17% of them singletons. The sample taken for sequencing was PBMCs. These receptor sequences come from a human donor in good health (CMV status not recorded). Some clones in this sample may be carry-over from other donors' samples. The CDR3 runs from the conserved cysteine through the conserved F or W. The D gene is left open where the match is weak. The listing skips clone size in some rows; elsewhere it reads once, few, many or a size class.

d_gene,len,abundance,j_gene,v_gene,CDR3nt,CDR3aa
.,14,once,TRBJ2-7,TRBV4-1,TGCGCCAGCAGCCAAGAGAGCAGGGATGGTGAGCAGTACTTC,CASSQESRDGEQYF
.,15,many,TRBJ2-7,TRBV7-2,TGTGCCAGCAGCTTAGCGGACGGAGGCTTCTACGAGCAGTACTTC,CASSLADGGFYEQYF
.,12,many,TRBJ2-1,TRBV5-4,TGTGCCAGCAGCCCAGGGACCAATGAGCAGTTCTTC,CASSPGTNEQFF
.,16,.,TRBJ1-1,TRBV20-1,TGCAGTGCTAGAGATACCTTAGGGGGATTCTGGACTGAAGCTTTCTTT,CSARDTLGGFWTEAFF
.,14,few,TRBJ1-5,TRBV20-1,TGCAGTGCCGTCGTCAGGGGCCCCAATCAGCCCCAGCATTTT,CSAVVRGPNQPQHF
TRBD1,16,.,TRBJ2-6,TRBV6-6,TGTGCCAGCAGTTATAACAGGGGGGCTGGGGCCAACGTCCTGACTTTC,CASSYNRGAGANVLTF
.,13,.,TRBJ1-6,TRBV18,TGTGCCAGCTCACCACAGGGAAGGGAGGTCCTCCACTTT,CASSPQGREVLHF
TRBD1,15,.,TRBJ2-2,TRBV7-9,TGTGCCAGCAGAGTCCAGGGGGCGAAGATCGGGGAGCTGTTTTTT,CASRVQGAKIGELFF
.,15,many,TRBJ2-3,TRBV12-3/TRBV12-4,TGTGCCAGCAGATTTCTAGGACAGTCCACAGATACGCAGTATTTT,CASRFLGQSTDTQYF
TRBD1,15,many,TRBJ2-5,TRBV12-3/TRBV12-4,TGTGCCAGCACCAACCACCGGACAGGGGGAAAGACCCAGTACTTC,CASTNHRTGGKTQYF
.,15,.,TRBJ2-5,TRBV28,TGTGCCAGCAGGGGGGCGGAGGGTACGGGAGAGACCCAGTACTTC,CASRGAEGTGETQYF
.,12,once,TRBJ2-7,TRBV20-1,TGCAGTGCTAGAGTTGGCACTTACGAGCAGTACTTC,CSARVGTYEQYF
.,14,.,TRBJ1-1,TRBV11-2,TGTGCCAGCAGCTTAGGAAACACCCACCTGGGGGCTTTCTTT,CASSLGNTHLGAFF
.,15,many,TRBJ2-2,TRBV7-2,TGTGCCAGCAGCTTACAGGGATTGAACACCGGGGAGCTGTTTTTT,CASSLQGLNTGELFF
.,14,many,TRBJ2-7,TRBV5-6,TGTGCCAGCAGCCGAGGCCAGGGGAGATACGAGCAGTACTTC,CASSRGQGRYEQYF
.,16,.,TRBJ1-3,TRBV9,TGTGCCAGCAGCACTCACCTGGGGAGGCCTGGAAACACCATATATTTT,CASSTHLGRPGNTIYF
.,14,few,TRBJ1-6,TRBV7-9,TGTGCCAGCAGCCCTCCGGGCGGGGGATCACCCCTCCACTTT,CASSPPGGGSPLHF
.,15,many,TRBJ2-3,TRBV7-8,TGTGCCAGCAGCCGGATGCGGGGTAGCACAGATACGCAGTATTTT,CASSRMRGSTDTQYF
TRBD1,14,.,TRBJ1-2,TRBV12-3/TRBV12-4,TGTGCCAGCAGTCGGGACAGCAATAACTATGGCTACACCTTC,CASSRDSNNYGYTF
.,13,.,TRBJ2-2,TRBV2,TGTGCCAGCAGATTGGAGGGCGCCGGGGAGCTGTTTTTT,CASRLEGAGELFF
.,11,few,TRBJ1-1,TRBV12-3/TRBV12-4,TGTGCCAGCAGGCAGGTGGCTGAAGCTTTCTTT,CASRQVAEAFF
.,14,many,TRBJ2-1,TRBV7-2,TGTGCCAGCAGCTTGGGGGGCACCGCCAATGAGCAGTTCTTC,CASSLGGTANEQFF
.,13,once,TRBJ1-1,TRBV28,TGTGCCAGCGTCATAAGAGGGAACACTGAAGCTTTCTTT,CASVIRGNTEAFF
TRBD1,16,many,TRBJ2-5,TRBV5-1,TGCGCCAGCAGCCCGGGGACAGGGGGTCGAGGAGAGACCCAGTACTTC,CASSPGTGGRGETQYF
.,14,many,TRBJ1-3,TRBV7-2,TGTGCCAGCAGCTTCAGGGAGTCCGGAAACACCATATATTTT,CASSFRESGNTIYF
TRBD1,16,many,TRBJ1-5,TRBV7-2,TGTGCCAGCAGCTTGATGGGGACAGGGGGCAATCAGCCCCAGCATTTT,CASSLMGTGGNQPQHF
TRBD2,14,many,TRBJ2-3,TRBV6-5,TGTGCCAGCGCGTATAGCGGGGGGGCGAATACGCAGTATTTT,CASAYSGGANTQYF
.,16,.,TRBJ2-7,TRBV27,TGTGCCAGCAGTTTAATTGGGACACTCCCTTCTGGCGAGCAGTACTTC,CASSLIGTLPSGEQYF
.,14,.,TRBJ1-2,TRBV6-2/TRBV6-3,TGTGCCAGCAGTTACGAGGGCGAATGGCAGGGCTACACCTTC,CASSYEGEWQGYTF
TRBD1,12,few,TRBJ2-7,TRBV20-1,TGCAGTGCCCCGGGACAGCTAAACGAGCAGTACTTC,CSAPGQLNEQYF
TRBD2,16,.,TRBJ2-3,TRBV27,TGTGCCAGCAGTTTCACCGGGACTAGCGGCACAGATACGCAGTATTTT,CASSFTGTSGTDTQYF
.,14,few,TRBJ1-5,TRBV5-1,TGCGCCAGCAGCTTGGAGGCTTCTGGGCAGCCCCAGCATTTT,CASSLEASGQPQHF
.,16,few,TRBJ1-1,TRBV6-6,TGTGCCAGCAGGCCATATGCGGGGCCGATGAACACTGAAGCTTTCTTT,CASRPYAGPMNTEAFF
TRBD1,19,.,TRBJ2-7,TRBV29-1,TGCAGCGTTGAAGGAAGTCACTCACCGGGTGGGACAGGACTCTACGAGCAGTACTTC,CSVEGSHSPGGTGLYEQYF
.,12,.,TRBJ2-7,TRBV5-6,TGTGCCAGCCGCGGAGGTCTCTACGAGCAGTACTTC,CASRGGLYEQYF
TRBD1,14,.,TRBJ2-7,TRBV5-1,TGCGCCAGCAGCTTATATCTACAGGGGAACGAGCAGTACTTC,CASSLYLQGNEQYF
TRBD2,14,.,TRBJ2-1,TRBV12-3/TRBV12-4,TGTGCCAGCGGGCTAGCGGGCTCCTACGGTGAGCAGTTCTTC,CASGLAGSYGEQFF
TRBD2,13,many,TRBJ2-1,TRBV7-2,TGTGCCAGCAAGACACTAGCGTTGGATGAGCAGTTCTTC,CASKTLALDEQFF
.,16,many,TRBJ2-7,TRBV7-2,TGTGCCAGCAGCTCCTCGCCCTTCGCAGGGAGCTACGAGCAGTACTTC,CASSSSPFAGSYEQYF
.,15,few,TRBJ1-6,TRBV7-6,TGTGCCAGCAGCTTAGAGAGTACGGGGCTCGCACCCCTCCACTTT,CASSLESTGLAPLHF
.,13,many,TRBJ1-2,TRBV11-2,TGTGCCAGCAGCTTAGCCTGGACTGATGGCTACACCTTC,CASSLAWTDGYTF
.,15,few,TRBJ1-5,TRBV12-3/TRBV12-4,TGTGCCAGCAGTGACGGGGCCCTCGGGAATCAGCCCCAGCATTTT,CASSDGALGNQPQHF
.,15,many,TRBJ2-7,TRBV7-2,TGTGCCAGCAGCTTAGACCCGGGAACCACCTACGAGCAGTACTTC,CASSLDPGTTYEQYF
TRBD1,15,few,TRBJ1-6,TRBV20-1,TGCAGTGCTAGAAACCCCGAACAGGGGGATTCACCCCTCCACTTT,CSARNPEQGDSPLHF
TRBD1,14,.,TRBJ1-3,TRBV29-1,TGCAGCGTATCAGGGGGCGATACTGGAAACACCATATATTTT,CSVSGGDTGNTIYF
TRBD1,15,few,TRBJ1-1,TRBV4-1,TGCGCCAGCAGCCAAGAACAGGGGGGATACGCTGAAGCTTTCTTT,CASSQEQGGYAEAFF
.,13,many,TRBJ1-5,TRBV10-3,TGTGCCATCAGGGACGGAGTGGGGCAGCCCCAGCATTTT,CAIRDGVGQPQHF
TRBD1,13,.,TRBJ2-7,TRBV18,TGTGCCAGCTCAGCGGGGACAGGCGGCGAGCAGTACTTC,CASSAGTGGEQYF
.,14,.,TRBJ2-7,TRBV28,TGTGCCAGCAGTTCGTCGCCGAGCTCCTACGAGCAGTACTTC,CASSSSPSSYEQYF
TRBD2,16,.,TRBJ2-3,TRBV7-3,TGTGCCAGCAGCATCCTACCAGCGGGGGCGGGGGATACGCAGTATTTT,CASSILPAGAGDTQYF
.,15,few,TRBJ2-7,TRBV11-2,TGTGCCAGCAGCTTAGGCGTGGGGTCATACTACGAGCAGTACTTC,CASSLGVGSYYEQYF
.,12,.,TRBJ2-1,TRBV2,TGTGCCAGCAGCCGCGAGAGCAATGAGCAGTTCTTC,CASSRESNEQFF
.,11,.,TRBJ1-1,TRBV28,TGTGCCAGTGTCAACCCCGCGAGGGCTTTCTTT,CASVNPARAFF
TRBD1,13,many,TRBJ2-7,TRBV19,TGTGCCAGCCCGGGACAGGGTGGTTGCGAGCAGTACTTC,CASPGQGGCEQYF